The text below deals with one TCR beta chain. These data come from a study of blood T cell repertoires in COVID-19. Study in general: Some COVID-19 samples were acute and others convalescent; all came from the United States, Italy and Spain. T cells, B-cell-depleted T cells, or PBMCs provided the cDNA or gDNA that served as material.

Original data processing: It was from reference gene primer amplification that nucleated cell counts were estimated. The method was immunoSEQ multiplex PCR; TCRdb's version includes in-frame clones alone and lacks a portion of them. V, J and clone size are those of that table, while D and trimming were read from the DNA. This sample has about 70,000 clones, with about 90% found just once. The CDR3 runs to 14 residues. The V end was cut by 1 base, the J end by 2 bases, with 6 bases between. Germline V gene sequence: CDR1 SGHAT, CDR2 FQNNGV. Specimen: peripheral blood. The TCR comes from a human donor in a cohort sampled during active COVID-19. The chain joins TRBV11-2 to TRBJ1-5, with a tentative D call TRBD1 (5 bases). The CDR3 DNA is TGTGCCAGCAGCTTAGGGGGGGGCAATCAGCCCCAGCATTTT. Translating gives CASSLGGGNQPQHF.